The source of this T cell receptor beta chain is a study of blood T cell repertoires in COVID-19. Study-level information: T cells, B-cell-depleted T cells, or PBMCs supplied cDNA or gDNA.

Authors' methods: Amplifying reference gene primers gave estimates of nucleated cell counts. The protocol was immunoSEQ multiplex PCR, while the TCRdb copy is restricted to in-frame clones and leaves out a portion. The V and J calls and the clone size are those of that table, but D and trimming were determined from the DNA. The sample lists about 260,000 clones; approximately 87% were seen once. Germline-derived CDR1 and CDR2 are MNHEY and SVGAGI. The CDR3 runs to 15 residues. Trimming stripped 0 bases from V and 6 bases from J, with 12 bases between. What was sequenced was peripheral blood. The clonotype was recovered from a woman aged 40 to 50 who had recovered from COVID-19. This chain uses TRBV6-5 with TRBJ2-4; D may be TRBD1 (6 bases). The CDR3 is CASSYSAGVGNIQYF. The CDR3 DNA follows: TGTGCCAGCAGTTACTCAGCAGGGGTTGGAAACATTCAGTACTTC.